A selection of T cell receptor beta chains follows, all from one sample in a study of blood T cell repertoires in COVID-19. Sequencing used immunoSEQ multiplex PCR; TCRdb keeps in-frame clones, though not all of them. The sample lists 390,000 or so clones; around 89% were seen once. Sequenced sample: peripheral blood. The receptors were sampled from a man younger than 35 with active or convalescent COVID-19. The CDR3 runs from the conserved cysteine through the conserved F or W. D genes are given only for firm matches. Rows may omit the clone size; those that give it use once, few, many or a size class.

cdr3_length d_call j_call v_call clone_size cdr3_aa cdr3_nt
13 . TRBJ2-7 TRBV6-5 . CASSYRTSYEQYF TGTGCCAGCAGTTATAGGACATCCTACGAGCAGTACTTC
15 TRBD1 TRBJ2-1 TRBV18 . CASYKDRGSYNGQFF TGTGCCAGCTATAAGGACAGGGGGTCCTACAATGGGCAGTTCTTC
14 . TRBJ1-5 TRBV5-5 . CASSYWQGGQPQHF TGTGCCAGCAGCTACTGGCAGGGCGGCCAGCCCCAGCATTTT
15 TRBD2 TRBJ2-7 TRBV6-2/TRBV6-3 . CASSSPRGGINEQYF TGTGCCAGCAGTTCCCCTCGGGGGGGTATCAACGAGCAGTACTTC
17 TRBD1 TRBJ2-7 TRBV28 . CASSLRVGEAGGDEQYF TGTGCCAGCAGTTTAAGGGTAGGGGAGGCAGGGGGCGACGAGCAGTACTTC
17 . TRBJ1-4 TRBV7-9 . CASSARTAGGTNEKLFF TGTGCCAGCAGCGCGAGGACGGCCGGGGGAACTAATGAAAAACTGTTTTTT
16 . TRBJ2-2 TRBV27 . CASSFRAGVSIGELFF TGTGCCAGCAGTTTCAGGGCAGGGGTATCGATCGGGGAGCTGTTTTTT
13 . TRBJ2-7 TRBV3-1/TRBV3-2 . CASSHGSANEQYF TGTGCCAGCAGCCACGGGTCTGCGAACGAGCAGTACTTC
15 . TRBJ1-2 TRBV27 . CASTPLGDINYGYTF TGTGCCAGCACCCCCTTAGGGGATATCAACTATGGCTACACCTTC
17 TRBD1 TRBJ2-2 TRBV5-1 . CASSLTGPGTGGGELFF TGCGCCAGCAGCTTGACAGGCCCTGGGACAGGCGGCGGGGAGCTGTTTTTT
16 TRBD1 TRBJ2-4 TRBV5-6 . CASSLGDRVKDDIQYF TGTGCCAGCAGCTTGGGGGACAGGGTTAAGGATGACATTCAGTACTTC
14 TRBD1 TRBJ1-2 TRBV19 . CASSATGAPDGYTF TGTGCCAGTAGTGCGACAGGGGCACCAGATGGCTACACCTTC
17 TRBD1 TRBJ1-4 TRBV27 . CASSPIRGSDYNEKLFF TGTGCCAGCAGTCCGATCAGGGGGTCGGACTATAATGAAAAACTGTTTTTT
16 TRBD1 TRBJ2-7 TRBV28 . CASSRYGTVNSYEQYF TGTGCCAGCAGTAGATATGGGACAGTAAACTCCTACGAGCAGTACTTC
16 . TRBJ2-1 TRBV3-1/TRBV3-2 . CASSQVAPRSYNEQFF TGTGCCAGCAGCCAAGTGGCACCTCGCTCCTACAATGAGCAGTTCTTC
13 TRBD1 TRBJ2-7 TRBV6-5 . CASRRTGTYEQYF TGTGCCAGCAGACGGACAGGGACCTACGAGCAGTACTTC
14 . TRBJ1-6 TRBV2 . CASSPDGKNSPLHF TGTGCCAGCAGTCCGGACGGGAAAAATTCACCCCTCCACTTT
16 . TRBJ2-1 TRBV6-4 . CASSDSGRPDANEQFF TGTGCCAGCAGTGACTCGGGCAGACCGGATGCCAATGAGCAGTTCTTC
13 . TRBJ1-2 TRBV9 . CASSGEGVQGYTF TGTGCCAGCAGCGGAGAGGGGGTACAAGGCTACACCTTC
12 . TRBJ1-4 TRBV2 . CASSVKDRELFF TGTGCCAGCAGTGTCAAGGACAGAGAACTGTTTTTT
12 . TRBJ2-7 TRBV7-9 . CAGVDISYEQYF TGTGCCGGAGTGGACATTTCCTACGAGCAGTACTTC
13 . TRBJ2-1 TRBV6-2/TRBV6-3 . CASSYGAYNEQFF TGTGCCAGCAGTTACGGGGCATACAATGAGCAGTTCTTC
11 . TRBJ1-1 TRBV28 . CASIVNTEAFF TGTGCCAGCATCGTGAACACTGAAGCTTTCTTT
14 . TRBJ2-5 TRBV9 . CASSPQQGSETQYF TGTGCCAGCAGCCCACAACAGGGCAGCGAGACCCAGTACTTC
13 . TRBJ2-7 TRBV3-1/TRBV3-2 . CASSQSLDYEQYF TGTGCCAGCAGCCAGAGTCTTGATTACGAGCAGTACTTC
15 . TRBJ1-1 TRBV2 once CASSGTGSGNTEAFF TGTGCCAGCAGTGGGACCGGGAGCGGGAACACTGAAGCTTTCTTT
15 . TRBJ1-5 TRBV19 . CASRTTARGNQPQHF TGTGCCAGTAGAACGACAGCGAGAGGCAATCAGCCCCAGCATTTT
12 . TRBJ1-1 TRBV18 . CASSPTTSEAFF TGTGCCAGCTCACCAACGACAAGTGAAGCTTTCTTT
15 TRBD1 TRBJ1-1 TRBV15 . CATSRDDRGRTEAFF TGTGCCACCAGCAGAGACGACAGGGGGCGAACTGAAGCTTTCTTT
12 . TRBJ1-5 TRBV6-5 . CASSTGTQPQHF TGTGCCAGCAGCACAGGGACTCAGCCCCAGCATTTT
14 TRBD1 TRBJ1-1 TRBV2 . CASRIVGQGTEAFF TGTGCCAGCAGGATTGTAGGACAGGGCACTGAAGCTTTCTTT
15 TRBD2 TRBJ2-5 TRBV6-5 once CASIPLGGTQETQYF TGTGCCAGCATCCCGCTCGGGGGGACTCAAGAGACCCAGTACTTC
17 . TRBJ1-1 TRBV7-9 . CASSYRWGGASDTEAFF TGTGCCAGCAGCTACCGATGGGGGGGCGCATCGGACACTGAAGCTTTCTTT